These 20 T cell receptor beta chains originate from one sample sequenced in a study of Ad26.COV2.S vaccination and SARS-CoV-2 variants. The treatment denotes: roughly 19 received Ad26.COV2.S at low or high dose, single or two shots; about 5 received placebo; per-sample allocation not given. Sampling occurred on day 63 after the first vaccine or placebo injection. Sequenced by immunoSEQ multiplex PCR; TCRdb stores in-frame clones only, minus some. Here the sample spans roughly 410,000 clones, 83% being singletons. The sample in question was peripheral blood, obtained in a trial of Ad26.COV2.S vaccine versus placebo. These receptors were obtained from a person between 18 and 60 years old who received the Ad26.COV2.S COVID-19 vaccine or a placebo.

The rearrangement joins TRBV5-4 to TRBJ1-2, with a possible D match to TRBD1 (5 bases). The ends were cut back, 0 bases at V and 3 bases at J, with 12 bases in the middle. CDR1 and CDR2 (germline): SGHNT, YYREEE (reference sequence). The CDR3 has 15 residues. The DNA of the CDR3 is TGTGCCAGCAGCTTGGCCCGTCAGGGAGACTATGGCTACACCTTC. This encodes CASSLARQGDYGYTF.

The V call is TRBV2, the J call TRBJ2-1; 9 bases are a match to TRBD2. Germline trimming cut 1 base from V and 4 bases from J; bases unmatched to any gene: 14. Germline values: CDR1 SNHLY, CDR2 FYNNEI. The CDR3 contains 19 residues. The CDR3 sequence is CASSEGLKVAGGNYNEQFF. CDR3 DNA sequence: TGTGCCAGCAGTGAAGGCCTAAAAGTGGCGGGGGGGAATTACAATGAGCAGTTCTTC.

This clone is a singleton in its sample. The gene calls are TRBV3-1 (or the pseudogene TRBV3-2) and TRBJ1-4; D call uncertain. Germline V gives CDR1 LGHDT, CDR2 YNNKEL (reference sequence). This CDR3 has 13 amino acids. V gave up 0 bases and J gave up 8 bases, with 7 bases separating them. The CDR3 region is CASSQEVTEKLFF. The CDR3 nucleotides are TGTGCCAGCAGCCAAGAAGTGACAGAAAAACTGTTTTTT.

Concerning this clone: An end of the junction does not agree with germline; a read error may underlie this. The chain carries TRBV10-2 and TRBJ2-1, with D perhaps TRBD2 (6 bases). This CDR3 is 15 amino acids long. Germline assignment: CDR1 WSHSY and CDR2 SAAADI. CDR3 residues: CASNEAGSSYNEQFF. In DNA, the CDR3 is TGCGCCAGCAATGAGGCGGGAAGCTCCTACAATGAGCAGTTCTTC.

The V gene is TRBV13, the J gene TRBJ2-3; 7 bases map to TRBD2. This CDR3 has 15 residues. CDR1 is PRHDT, CDR2 FYEKMQ, per germline (reference sequence). V shed 5 bases, J shed 4 bases, and the junction held 9 bases outside the gene matches. The CDR3: CASSESGNRPDTQYF. The CDR3 DNA sequence: TGTGCCAGCAGCGAAAGCGGGAACAGACCAGATACGCAGTATTTT.

The chain combines TRBV4-2 with TRBJ2-7; 8 bases agree with TRBD1. CDR1 LGHNA and CDR2 YNFKEQ come from the germline V gene. The length of the CDR3 is 14 residues. Losses at the gene ends were 6 bases for V and 2 bases for J; bases not matched to a gene: 6. The CDR3 is CASREDRGPYEQYF. DNA of the CDR3: TGTGCCAGCAGGGAAGACAGGGGTCCCTACGAGCAGTACTTC.

The chain couples TRBV6-5 to TRBJ1-1; D might be TRBD1 (6 bases). The germline V and J ends were trimmed by 4 bases and 1 base, with 16 bases remaining between them. CDR3 length: 16 residues. Per germline, CDR1 MNHEY and CDR2 SVGAGI. This CDR3 is CASSFQGFRRNTEAFF. CDR3 coding DNA: TGTGCCAGCAGTTTCCAGGGGTTTCGCAGGAACACTGAAGCTTTCTTT.

V gene TRBV11-2 combines with J gene TRBJ2-4, with 10 bases lining up with TRBD2. This CDR3 region has 15 residues. Germline V gene sequence: CDR1 SGHAT, CDR2 FQNNGV. Trimming took 1 base from V and 10 from J; bases not matched to a gene: 7. DNA of the CDR3: TGTGCCAGCAGCTTAGGGGGGATAGCGGGAGGTATTCAGTACTTC. Amino acid sequence: CASSLGGIAGGIQYF. The variable domain in full, with the rest retrieved from reference TRBV11-2 and TRBJ2-4, is EAGVAQSPRYKIIEKRQSVAFWCNPISGHATLYWYQQILGQGPKLLIQFQNNGVVDDSQLPKDRFSAERLKGVDSTLKIQPAKLEDSAVYLCASSLGGIAGGIQYFGAGTRLSVL.

This clone was detected once. The rearrangement uses TRBV3-1 (or the pseudogene TRBV3-2) and TRBJ2-7; 11 bases are shared with TRBD2. Germline V gene lookup returns CDR1 LGHDT and CDR2 YNNKEL (reference sequence). V trimming: 5 bases; J trimming: 5 bases; junction bases outside the gene matches: 8. The CDR3 extends over 15 amino acids. The CDR3 coding sequence is TGTGCCAGCAGCTTCACCGGGACTAGCGGAAACGAGCAGTACTTC. This encodes CASSFTGTSGNEQYF.

The chain carries TRBV9 and TRBJ2-5; TRBD2 matches at 8 bases. J lost 5 bases, V lost 3 bases, and 12 bases had no gene match. Germline V gene lookup returns CDR1 SGDLS and CDR2 YYNGEE. This CDR3 is 16 amino acids long. The CDR3 sequence is CASSESGGPPWETQYF. CDR3 bases: TGTGCCAGCAGCGAGAGCGGGGGCCCCCCGTGGGAGACCCAGTACTTC.

This chain joins TRBV5-4 and TRBJ1-2; 12 bases map to TRBD1. The CDR3 totals 15 residues. The germline V gene encodes CDR1 SGHNT and CDR2 YYREEE (reference sequence). J gave up 6 bases and V 4 bases, and 7 bases lay outside the gene matches. The CDR3 DNA reads as TGTGCCAGCAGCCGGGACAGGGGGCCAGGGGATGGCTACACCTTC. Protein product: CASSRDRGPGDGYTF.

The chain combines TRBV4-1 with TRBJ2-7; the match to TRBD2 covers 7 bases. The J segment lost 4 bases and the V segment lost 0 bases, leaving 9 bases of the junction unmatched. The CDR3 is 16 amino acids. The germline V gene encodes CDR1 MGHRA and CDR2 YSYEKL. The DNA of the CDR3 is TGCGCCAGCAGCCAAGAAGCACTAGCGAAGCGGTACGAGCAGTACTTC. Protein product: CASSQEALAKRYEQYF.

V is TRBV4-2 and J is TRBJ1-2; weak D call: TRBD1 (5 bases). This CDR3 is built from 15 residues. V lost 0 bases to trimming and J lost 3 bases, with 11 bases between them. Per the germline V gene, CDR1 is LGHNA and CDR2 is YNFKEQ. CDR3 sequence (DNA): TGTGCCAGCAGCCAAGATCGCAGGGTAGACTATGGCTACACCTTC. Its translation: CASSQDRRVDYGYTF.

This clone has a single count. V gene TRBV7-2 combines with J gene TRBJ2-3; TRBD2 aligns across 14 bases. This CDR3 comprises 19 residues. The V and J ends lost 3 bases and 2 bases, in that order; junction bases with no gene match: 10. Germline values: CDR1 SGHTA, CDR2 FQGNSA. This chain's CDR3 is CASSLPGLAGAKFTDTQYF. The CDR3 region has the DNA TGTGCCAGCAGCTTGCCGGGACTAGCGGGGGCGAAATTCACAGATACGCAGTATTTT.

The chain employs TRBV12-3 or TRBV12-4 and TRBJ1-5; D may be TRBD1 (5 bases). The CDR3 has 12 amino acids. The ends were cut back, 6 bases at V and 5 bases at J, with 8 bases in the middle. The chain's CDR3 is CASRQGYQPQHF. CDR3 bases: TGTGCCAGCAGGCAGGGTTATCAGCCCCAGCATTTT.

This chain connects TRBV12-3 or TRBV12-4 to TRBJ2-5; D is possibly TRBD1 (5 bases). The V and J ends lost 8 bases and 7 bases respectively, with 14 bases between them. The CDR3 spans 12 residues. CDR3 loop: CASWTSHGTQYF. CDR3 nucleotides: TGTGCCAGCTGGACAAGCCACGGGACCCAGTACTTC.

The gene calls are TRBV4-3 and TRBJ1-5, with unresolved D. CDR3 length: 13 amino acids. V lost 0 bases and J 4 bases, leaving 4 bases between the germline ends. The V gene's germline CDR1 is LGHNA and CDR2 YSLEER. In DNA form, the CDR3 reads TGCGCCAGCAGCCAAGATTGGAATCAGCCCCAGCATTTT. Amino acids: CASSQDWNQPQHF.

The chain couples TRBV12-3 or TRBV12-4 to TRBJ1-5; D may be TRBD1 (5 bases). This CDR3 has 12 residues. V lost 6 bases to trimming and J lost 6 bases, with 9 bases between them. The CDR3 here is CASSWGGQPQHF. The CDR3 bases are TGTGCCAGCAGCTGGGGGGGTCAGCCCCAGCATTTT.

The rearrangement links TRBV30 to TRBJ1-1; the match to TRBD1 covers 7 bases. Trimming took 2 bases from V and 5 from J; bases not matched to a gene: 8. Germline values: CDR1 GTSNPN, CDR2 SVGIG (reference sequence). This CDR3 has 14 amino acids. CDR3: CAWSPRQGWTEAFF. CDR3 DNA sequence: TGTGCCTGGAGTCCGCGACAGGGATGGACTGAAGCTTTCTTT.

The rearrangement joins TRBV14 to TRBJ1-1; D is unclear. The V and J ends lost 0 bases and 4 bases respectively, with 18 bases between them. This CDR3 is 17 amino acids long. The germline gives CDR1 SGHDN, CDR2 FVKESK. The CDR3 loop is CASSQDKKGSGRTEAFF. The CDR3, as DNA: TGTGCCAGCAGCCAAGATAAAAAAGGGTCAGGTCGCACTGAAGCTTTCTTT.